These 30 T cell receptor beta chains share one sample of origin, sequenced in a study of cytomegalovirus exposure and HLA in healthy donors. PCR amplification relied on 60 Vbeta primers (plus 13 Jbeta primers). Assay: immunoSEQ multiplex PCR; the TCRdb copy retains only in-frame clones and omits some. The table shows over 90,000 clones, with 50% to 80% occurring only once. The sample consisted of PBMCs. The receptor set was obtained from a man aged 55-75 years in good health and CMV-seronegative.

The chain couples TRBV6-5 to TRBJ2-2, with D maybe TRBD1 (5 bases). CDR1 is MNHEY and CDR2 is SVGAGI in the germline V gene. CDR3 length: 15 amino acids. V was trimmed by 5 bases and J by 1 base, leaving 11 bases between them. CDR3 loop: CASSKTELNTGELFF. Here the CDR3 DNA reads TGTGCCAGCAGTAAGACAGAACTGAACACCGGGGAGCTGTTTTTT.

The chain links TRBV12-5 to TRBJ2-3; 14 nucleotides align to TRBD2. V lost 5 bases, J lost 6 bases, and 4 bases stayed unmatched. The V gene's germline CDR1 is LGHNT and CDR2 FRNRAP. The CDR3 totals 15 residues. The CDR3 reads CASGRTSGGYDTQYF. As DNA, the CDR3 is TGTGCTAGTGGTCGGACTAGCGGGGGGTATGATACGCAGTATTTT.

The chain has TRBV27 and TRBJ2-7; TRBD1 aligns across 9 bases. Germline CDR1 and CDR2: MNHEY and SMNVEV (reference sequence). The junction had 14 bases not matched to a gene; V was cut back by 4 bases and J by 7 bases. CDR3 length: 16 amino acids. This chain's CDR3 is CASSYRRQGGTREQYF. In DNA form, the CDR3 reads TGTGCCAGCAGTTACCGACGACAGGGGGGGACGAGAGAGCAGTACTTC.

The CDR3 nucleotides are TGTGCCACCAGCAGAGCAGCTAACTATGGCTACACCTTC. Translated: CATSRAANYGYTF. This chain joins TRBV15 and TRBJ1-2; D remains ambiguous. The CDR3 sequence is 13 residues long. CDR1 and CDR2 (germline): LNHNV, YYDKDF (reference sequence). The V end lost 1 base, the J end lost 0 bases, and 3 bases lay between the germline ends.

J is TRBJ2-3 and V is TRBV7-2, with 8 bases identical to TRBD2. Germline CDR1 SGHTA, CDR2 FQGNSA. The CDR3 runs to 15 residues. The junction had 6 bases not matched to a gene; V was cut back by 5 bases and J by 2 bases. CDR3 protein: CASSRLLAVTDTQYF. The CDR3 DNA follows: TGTGCCAGCAGCCGACTACTAGCGGTCACAGATACGCAGTATTTT.

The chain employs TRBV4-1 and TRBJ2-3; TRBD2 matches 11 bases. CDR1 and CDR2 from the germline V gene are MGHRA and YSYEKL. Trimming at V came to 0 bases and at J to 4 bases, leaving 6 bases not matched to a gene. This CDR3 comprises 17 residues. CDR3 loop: CASSQESWTSGPDTQYF. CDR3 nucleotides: TGCGCCAGCAGCCAAGAAAGTTGGACTAGCGGGCCAGATACGCAGTATTTT.

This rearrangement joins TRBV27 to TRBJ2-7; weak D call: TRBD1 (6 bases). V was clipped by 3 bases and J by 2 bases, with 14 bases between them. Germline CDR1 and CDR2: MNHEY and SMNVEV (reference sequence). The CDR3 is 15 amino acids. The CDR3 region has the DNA TGTGCCAGCAGTTTCGCCGGGACATCTACCTACGAGCAGTACTTC. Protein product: CASSFAGTSTYEQYF.

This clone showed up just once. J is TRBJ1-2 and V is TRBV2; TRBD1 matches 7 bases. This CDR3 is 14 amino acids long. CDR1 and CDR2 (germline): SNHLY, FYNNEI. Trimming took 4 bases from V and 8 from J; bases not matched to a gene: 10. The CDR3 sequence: CASSGAGQSGGYTF. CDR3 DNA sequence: TGTGCCAGCAGTGGAGCGGGACAGTCGGGCGGCTACACCTTC.

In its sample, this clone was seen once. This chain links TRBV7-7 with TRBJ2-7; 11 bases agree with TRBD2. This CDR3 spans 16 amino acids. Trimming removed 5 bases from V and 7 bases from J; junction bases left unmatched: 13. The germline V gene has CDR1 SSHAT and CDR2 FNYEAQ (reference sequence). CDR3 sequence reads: CASSPQLAGARGEQYF. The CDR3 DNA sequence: TGTGCCAGCAGCCCGCAACTAGCGGGAGCGAGGGGAGAGCAGTACTTC.

This chain's CDR3 is CASTPGTEDKAFF. CDR3 nucleotides: TGCGCCAGCACACCGGGGACAGAAGACAAAGCTTTCTTT. The chain combines TRBV10-2 with TRBJ1-1; 7 bases match TRBD1. From germline, CDR1 is WSHSY and CDR2 SAAADI. The V segment lost 7 bases and the J segment 9 bases; nucleotides outside the gene matches: 11. CDR3 length: 13 residues.

This chain's CDR3 is CAWSIPGSPLHF. The CDR3 DNA follows: TGTGCCTGGAGTATACCCGGGTCACCCCTCCACTTT. This chain connects TRBV30 to TRBJ1-6; no firm D call. Germline V CDR1 and CDR2: GTSNPN, SVGIG (reference sequence). V gave up 2 bases and J gave up 10 bases, with 9 bases separating them. The CDR3 has 12 amino acids.

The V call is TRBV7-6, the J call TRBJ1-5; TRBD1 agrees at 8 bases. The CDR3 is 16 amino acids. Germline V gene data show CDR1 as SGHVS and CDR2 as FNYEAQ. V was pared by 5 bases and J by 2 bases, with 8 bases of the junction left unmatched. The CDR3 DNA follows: TGTGCCAGCAGCCAGCGGACAGGGTCGGGCAATCAGCCCCAGCATTTT. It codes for CASSQRTGSGNQPQHF.

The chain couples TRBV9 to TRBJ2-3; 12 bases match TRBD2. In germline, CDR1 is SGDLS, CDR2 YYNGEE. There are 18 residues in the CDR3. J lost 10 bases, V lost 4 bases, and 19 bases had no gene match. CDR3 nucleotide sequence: TGTGCCAGCAGCCTCCCGGGACTAGCGGGTACGGTGGGGGTTGCGCAGTATTTT. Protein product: CASSLPGLAGTVGVAQYF.

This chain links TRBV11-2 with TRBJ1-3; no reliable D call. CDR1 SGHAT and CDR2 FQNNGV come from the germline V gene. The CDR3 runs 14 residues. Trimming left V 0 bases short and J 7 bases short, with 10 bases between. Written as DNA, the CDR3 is TGTGCCAGCAGCTTAGAGGCCAGGCCCAACACCATATATTTT. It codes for CASSLEARPNTIYF.

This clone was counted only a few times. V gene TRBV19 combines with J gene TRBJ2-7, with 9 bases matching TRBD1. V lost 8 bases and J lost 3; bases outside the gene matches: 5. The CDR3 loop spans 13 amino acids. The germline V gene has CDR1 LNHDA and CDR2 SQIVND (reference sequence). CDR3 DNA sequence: TGTGCCAGTCACCGGACAGGGGACTACGAGCAGTACTTC. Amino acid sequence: CASHRTGDYEQYF.

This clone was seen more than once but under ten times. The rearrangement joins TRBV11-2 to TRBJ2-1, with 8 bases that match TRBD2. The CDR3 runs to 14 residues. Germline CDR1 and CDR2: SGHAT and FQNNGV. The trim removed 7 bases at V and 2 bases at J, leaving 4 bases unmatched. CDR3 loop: CASKPGGTYNEQFF. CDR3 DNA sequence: TGTGCCAGCAAACCGGGAGGGACCTACAATGAGCAGTTCTTC.

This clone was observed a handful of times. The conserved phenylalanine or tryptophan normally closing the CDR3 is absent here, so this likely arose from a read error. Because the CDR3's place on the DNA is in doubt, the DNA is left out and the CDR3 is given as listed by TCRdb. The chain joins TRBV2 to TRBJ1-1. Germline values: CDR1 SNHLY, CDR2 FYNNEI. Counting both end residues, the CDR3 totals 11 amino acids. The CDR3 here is CASSEGSESFL.

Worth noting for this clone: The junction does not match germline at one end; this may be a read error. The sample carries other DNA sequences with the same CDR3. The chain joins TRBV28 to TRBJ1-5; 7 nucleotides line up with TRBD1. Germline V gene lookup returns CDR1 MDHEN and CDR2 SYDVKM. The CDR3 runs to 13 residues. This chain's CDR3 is CASREQGNQPQHF. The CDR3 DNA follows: TGTGCCAGCCGTGAACAGGGGAATCAGCCCCAACATTTT.

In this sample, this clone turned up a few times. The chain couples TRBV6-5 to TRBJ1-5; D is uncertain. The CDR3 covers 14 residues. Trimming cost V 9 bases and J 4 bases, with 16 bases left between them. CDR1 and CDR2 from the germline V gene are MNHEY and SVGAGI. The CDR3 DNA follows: TGTGCCAGTTCGAGAGAGTTAACTAATCAGCCCCAGCATTTT. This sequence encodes CASSRELTNQPQHF.

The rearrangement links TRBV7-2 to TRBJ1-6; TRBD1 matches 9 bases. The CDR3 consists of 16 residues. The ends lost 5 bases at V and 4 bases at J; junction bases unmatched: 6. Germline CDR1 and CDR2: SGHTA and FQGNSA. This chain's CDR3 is CASSPRDRVYNSPLHF. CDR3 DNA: TGTGCCAGCAGCCCCCGGGACAGGGTATATAATTCACCCCTCCACTTT.

DNA of the CDR3: TGTGCCAGCAGCTCGGCAACAGGGGGCCCCAACGAGCAGTACTTC. This encodes CASSSATGGPNEQYF. This chain connects TRBV7-6 to TRBJ2-7, with 9 bases that match TRBD1. CDR1 and CDR2 from the germline V gene are SGHVS and FNYEAQ. This CDR3 comprises 15 residues. Trimming cost V 4 bases and J 5 bases; bases outside gene matches: 9.

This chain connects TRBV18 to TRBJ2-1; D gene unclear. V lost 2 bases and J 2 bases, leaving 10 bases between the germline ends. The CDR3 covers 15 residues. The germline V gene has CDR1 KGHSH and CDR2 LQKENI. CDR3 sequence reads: CASSPSAGAYNEQFF. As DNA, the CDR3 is TGTGCCAGCTCACCAAGTGCAGGTGCCTACAATGAGCAGTTCTTC. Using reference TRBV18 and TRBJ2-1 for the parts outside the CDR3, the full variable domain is NAGVMQNPRHLVRRRGQEARLRCSPMKGHSHVYWYRQLPEEGLKFMVYLQKENIIDESGMPKERFSAEFPKEGPSILRIQQVVRGDSAAYFCASSPSAGAYNEQFFGPGTRLTVL.

The CDR3 nucleotides read TGTGCCAGCAGCTCTAGTGGTGGTGAGCAGTTCTTC. Protein sequence: CASSSSGGEQFF. The chain links TRBV11-3 to TRBJ2-1; D uncertain. Deletions cut 4 bases from V and 9 bases from J, with 10 bases between. In germline, CDR1 is SGHNT, CDR2 YENEEA. The CDR3 length is 12 residues.

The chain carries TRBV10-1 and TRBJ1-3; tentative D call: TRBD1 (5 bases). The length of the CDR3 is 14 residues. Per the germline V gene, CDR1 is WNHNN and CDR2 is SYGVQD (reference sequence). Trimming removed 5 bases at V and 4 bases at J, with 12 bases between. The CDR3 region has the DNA TGCGCCAGCAGTAGACAGCGATACGGAAACACCATATATTTT. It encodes CASSRQRYGNTIYF.

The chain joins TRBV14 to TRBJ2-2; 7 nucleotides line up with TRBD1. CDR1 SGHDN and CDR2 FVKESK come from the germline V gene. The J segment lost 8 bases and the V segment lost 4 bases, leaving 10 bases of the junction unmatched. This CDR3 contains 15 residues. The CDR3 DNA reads TGTGCCAGCAGCCCCACGCAGGGGGTGTCGGGGGAGCTGTTTTTT. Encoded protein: CASSPTQGVSGELFF.

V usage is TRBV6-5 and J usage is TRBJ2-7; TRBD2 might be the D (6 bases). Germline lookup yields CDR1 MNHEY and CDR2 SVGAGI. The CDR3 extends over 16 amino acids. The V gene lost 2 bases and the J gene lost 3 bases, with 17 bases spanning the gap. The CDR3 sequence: CASSYGSAGRDYEQYF. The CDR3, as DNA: TGTGCCAGCAGTTACGGATCGGCCGGGAGAGACTACGAGCAGTACTTC.

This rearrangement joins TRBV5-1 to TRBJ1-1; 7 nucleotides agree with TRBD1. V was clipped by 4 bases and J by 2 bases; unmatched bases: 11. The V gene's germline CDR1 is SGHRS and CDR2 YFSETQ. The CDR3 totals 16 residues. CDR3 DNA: TGCGCCAGCAGCCAAGGACAGGTCTCGCTCAACACTGAAGCTTTCTTT. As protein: CASSQGQVSLNTEAFF.

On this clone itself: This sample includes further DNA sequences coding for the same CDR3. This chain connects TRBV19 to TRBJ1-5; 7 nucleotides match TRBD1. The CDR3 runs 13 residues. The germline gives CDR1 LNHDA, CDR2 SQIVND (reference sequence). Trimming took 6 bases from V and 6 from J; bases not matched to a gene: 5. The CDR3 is CASSPDRVQPQHF. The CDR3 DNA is TGTGCCAGTAGCCCCGACAGGGTTCAGCCCCAGCATTTT.

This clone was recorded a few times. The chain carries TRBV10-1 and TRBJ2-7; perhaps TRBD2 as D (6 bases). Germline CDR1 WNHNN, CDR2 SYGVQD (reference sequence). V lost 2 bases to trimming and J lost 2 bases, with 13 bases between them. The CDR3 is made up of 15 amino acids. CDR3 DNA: TGCGCCAGCAGTGAGCGGTGGAGGACTACCTACGAGCAGTACTTC. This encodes CASSERWRTTYEQYF.

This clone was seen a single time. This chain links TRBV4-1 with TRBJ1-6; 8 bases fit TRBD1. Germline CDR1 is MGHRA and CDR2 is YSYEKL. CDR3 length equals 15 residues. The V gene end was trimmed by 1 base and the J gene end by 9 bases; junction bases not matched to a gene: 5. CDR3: CASSQGNRGISPLHF. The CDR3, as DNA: TGCGCCAGCAGCCAAGGGAACAGGGGGATTTCACCCCTCCACTTT.